The next 16 T cell receptor beta chains were all read from a single sample in a study of PD-L1 blockade in urothelial cancer. This sample's time point: pretreatment peripheral blood. Sequencing was performed with immunoSEQ multiplex PCR; in TCRdb, only in-frame clones are kept and a portion is missing. The sample lists roughly 50,000 clones; approximately 88% were seen once. The starting material was PBMCs, obtained around atezolizumab (anti-PD-L1) treatment. These receptors originate from a woman aged 60-70 years with urothelial cancer.

The V and J genes are TRBV10-3 and TRBJ1-4, with a weak D call TRBD1 (6 bases). V lost 4 bases to trimming and J lost 7 bases, with 10 bases between them. Germline-derived CDR1 and CDR2 are ENHRY and SYGVKD. The CDR3 contains 13 residues. The CDR3 nucleotides read TGTGCCATCAGTGGGGGGACATTTGAAAAACTGTTTTTT. It is translated as CAISGGTFEKLFF.

This chain links TRBV12-1 with TRBJ1-1; the D segment call TRBD1 is taken from the table without a DNA check. TRBV12-1 is marked as a pseudogene. This CDR3 region has 16 residues. The CDR3 region is CASSFARTELTLVAFF. For the CDR3, the DNA is TGTGCCAGCAGCTTTGCAAGGACAGAATTAACACTTGTAGCTTTCTTT.

The V and J genes are TRBV5-1 and TRBJ1-4; D possibly corresponds to TRBD1 (5 bases). V gave up 0 bases and J gave up 8 bases, with 11 bases separating them. This CDR3 contains 14 residues. Germline V CDR1 and CDR2: SGHRS, YFSETQ. CDR3 bases: TGCGCCAGCAGCTTGGGGAGGGGCGGGGAAAAACTGTTTTTT. Amino acids: CASSLGRGGEKLFF.

This rearrangement joins TRBV11-3 to TRBJ2-1, with D perhaps TRBD2 (7 bases). CDR1 and CDR2 (germline): SGHNT, YENEEA. This CDR3 comprises 15 residues. The V end was cut by 5 bases, the J end by 4 bases, with 15 bases between. Here the CDR3 reads CASSPGGTTYNEQFF. As DNA, the CDR3 is TGTGCCAGCAGCCCGGGGGGCACTACATACAATGAGCAGTTCTTC.

The chain joins TRBV4-2 to TRBJ2-3; D gene uncertain. The CDR3 spans 14 residues. Per germline, CDR1 LGHNA and CDR2 YNFKEQ. The V end was cut by 4 bases, the J end by 2 bases, with 10 bases between. The CDR3 loop is CASSLRLATDTQYF. The CDR3 nucleotides read TGTGCCAGCAGCCTCAGATTGGCCACAGATACGCAGTATTTT.

V gene TRBV7-3 combines with J gene TRBJ2-1; 10 nucleotides match TRBD2. Trimming took 6 bases from V and 5 from J; bases not matched to a gene: 7. This CDR3 has 15 amino acids. Germline lookup yields CDR1 SGHTA and CDR2 FQGTGA. As DNA, the CDR3 is TGTGCCAGCAGGCGTCTAGCGGGGGATAACAATGAGCAGTTCTTC. Translating it yields CASRRLAGDNNEQFF. The full variable domain, completed using reference TRBV7-3 and TRBJ2-1, is GAGVSQTPSNKVTEKGKYVELRCDPISGHTALYWYRQSLGQGPEFLIYFQGTGAADDSGLPNDRFFAVRPEGSVSTLKIQRTERGDSAVYLCASRRLAGDNNEQFFGPGTRLTVL.

The V call is TRBV29-1, the J call TRBJ2-5; D may be TRBD1 (5 bases). The V and J ends lost 4 bases and 7 bases respectively, with 16 bases between them. The germline V gene encodes CDR1 SQVTM and CDR2 ANQGSEA. This CDR3 is 13 amino acids long. CDR3 loop: CSVASEAGMTQYF. Here the CDR3 DNA reads TGCAGCGTTGCATCAGAGGCAGGGATGACCCAGTACTTC.

This clone has a handful of counts. The CDR3 nucleotides read TGTGCCAGCAGCTTGGGGGGATACTATGGCTACACCTTC. Protein sequence: CASSLGGYYGYTF. V and J are TRBV11-2 and TRBJ1-2; D might be TRBD1 (5 bases). Trimming pared 3 bases from V and 3 bases from J, leaving 8 bases between. CDR3 length equals 13 residues. Germline V gives CDR1 SGHAT, CDR2 FQNNGV.

The gene calls are TRBV2 and TRBJ1-5; the match to TRBD1 covers 8 bases. The CDR3 loop spans 13 amino acids. With 5 bases clipped from V and 9 bases from J, the junction kept 6 bases outside the gene matches. In germline, CDR1 is SNHLY, CDR2 FYNNEI. CDR3 protein: CASSTGGFRPQHF. For the CDR3, the DNA is TGTGCCAGCAGTACAGGGGGTTTTAGGCCCCAGCATTTT.

The CDR3 bases are TGCGCCAGCAGCTTGAGGTACCGGGGACAGGGGGTTCAAGAGACCCAGTACTTC. Translation: CASSLRYRGQGVQETQYF. The chain is built from TRBV5-1 and TRBJ2-5; the match to TRBD1 covers 11 bases. V shed 1 base and J 2 bases; nucleotides not matched to a gene: 10. Germline V gene sequence: CDR1 SGHRS, CDR2 YFSETQ. This CDR3 has 18 amino acids.

The chain employs TRBV7-2 and TRBJ1-5; 10 nucleotides align to TRBD1. The J segment lost 7 bases and the V segment lost 5 bases, leaving 5 bases of the junction unmatched. The length of the CDR3 is 14 residues. Germline loops: CDR1 SGHTA, CDR2 FQGNSA. The CDR3 spells CASSPDRGRQPQHF. In DNA form, the CDR3 reads TGTGCCAGCAGCCCCGACAGGGGGCGACAGCCCCAGCATTTT.

This chain links TRBV19 with TRBJ2-1; TRBD2 matches at 11 bases. V lost 2 bases, J lost 10 bases, and 10 bases stayed unmatched. Germline V lookup: CDR1 LNHDA, CDR2 SQIVND (reference sequence). The CDR3 totals 16 residues. The CDR3 loop is CASSIQTSGVLGEQFF. The CDR3 DNA follows: TGTGCCAGTAGTATACAGACTAGCGGGGTCCTCGGGGAGCAGTTCTTC.

Here the CDR3 DNA reads TGTGCCAGCAGTGATTCCCGAGATGGTACGTCTTTCTTT. This sequence encodes CASSDSRDGTSFF. V usage is TRBV2 and J usage is TRBJ1-1; D unresolved. This CDR3 spans 13 amino acids. Trimming removed 3 bases from V and 12 bases from J, with 17 bases in between. In germline, CDR1 is SNHLY, CDR2 FYNNEI.

This chain links TRBV7-3 with TRBJ1-6; no clear D. Germline-derived CDR1 and CDR2 are SGHTA and FQGTGA. CDR3 length: 15 amino acids. The germline V and J ends were trimmed by 5 bases and 6 bases, with 14 bases remaining between them. CDR3 nucleotides: TGTGCCAGCAGCGCTAGAGTTGGAAGTAATTCACCCCTCCACTTT. It encodes CASSARVGSNSPLHF.

This clone was picked up a small number of times. V usage is TRBV9 and J usage is TRBJ2-3, with 8 bases that match TRBD2. This CDR3 has 15 amino acids. Germline V gene lookup returns CDR1 SGDLS and CDR2 YYNGEE. J lost 0 bases, V lost 3 bases, and 3 bases had no gene match. CDR3 residues: CASSATSVSTDTQYF. The CDR3 DNA is TGTGCCAGCAGCGCGACTAGCGTAAGCACAGATACGCAGTATTTT.

The V gene is TRBV7-9, the J gene TRBJ2-3, with a tentative D call TRBD2 (6 bases). CDR1 SEHNR and CDR2 FQNEAQ come from the germline V gene (reference sequence). Trimming stripped 2 bases from V and 4 bases from J, with 10 bases between. This CDR3 has 14 amino acids. CDR3 in amino acids: CASSLKTGADTQYF. The CDR3 coding sequence is TGTGCCAGCAGCTTAAAAACGGGAGCAGATACGCAGTATTTT.